Listed below are T cell receptor beta chains from one sample, sequenced in a study of PD-1 blockade in classical Hodgkin lymphoma. Some clones are missing from TCRdb's copy, which holds only in-frame ones; the method was immunoSEQ multiplex PCR. The sample shows 12,000 or so clones, 84% of them seen only once. The sequenced sample was CD8+ T cells from blood, obtained at baseline. These receptors all stem from a human donor with classical Hodgkin lymphoma. Both conserved end residues are part of each CDR3. The D gene is left open where the match is weak. Not all rows give a size; the values are once, few, many and, for expanded clones, a class.

TGCAGCGTTGTGACTTCACTAGCGGGAGACGAGCAGTACTTC,CSVVTSLAGDEQYF,TRBD2,TRBV29-1,TRBJ2-7,.
TGTGCCAGCGGGTTCTCCTACAATGAGCAGTTCTTC,CASGFSYNEQFF,.,TRBV27,TRBJ2-1,.
TGTGCCAGCGCCCCGGACGGATTTGTCCGTCAGCCCCAGCATTTT,CASAPDGFVRQPQHF,.,TRBV27,TRBJ1-5,.
TGCGCCAGTACCGAGGGAGGGATAAACTTTAACTATGGCTACACCTTC,CASTEGGINFNYGYTF,.,TRBV10-2,TRBJ1-2,.
TGCGCCAGCAGCCAAGATAGCAAAGACAGGGCGGCCTATGGCTACACCTTC,CASSQDSKDRAAYGYTF,TRBD1,TRBV4-1,TRBJ1-2,.
TGTGCCACCAGCAGAGGTAGGGGCCAGGACAATGAGCAGTTCTTC,CATSRGRGQDNEQFF,.,TRBV15,TRBJ2-1,few
TGTGCCAGCAGCTCCGGCGGGGCTAGCGGCCTCCAAGAGACCCAGTACTTC,CASSSGGASGLQETQYF,TRBD2,TRBV7-2,TRBJ2-5,.
TGTGCCAGCAGCCCTGGGCCGGTTTGGGTAGAGCAGTACTTC,CASSPGPVWVEQYF,.,TRBV11-2,TRBJ2-7,once
TGCAGTGCCACCATCGCCGGTGAGCAGTTCTTC,CSATIAGEQFF,.,TRBV20-1,TRBJ2-1,once
TGTGCCAGCAGCTCGAGACCGAACTCTGGGGCCAACGTCCTGACTTTC,CASSSRPNSGANVLTF,.,TRBV7-9,TRBJ2-6,.
TGTGCCAGCACCGTCGGGCTAGGTTCCTACAATGAGCAGTTCTTC,CASTVGLGSYNEQFF,.,TRBV5-6,TRBJ2-1,.
TGTGCCAGCAGCGTGCAGGACACCGGGGAGCTGTTTTTT,CASSVQDTGELFF,.,TRBV9,TRBJ2-2,.
TGTGCCAGCAGCGTCGGGGAGCCCTACGAGCAGTACTTC,CASSVGEPYEQYF,.,TRBV9,TRBJ2-7,.
TGTGCCAGCAGCCGACGGGCGGATACGCAGTATTTT,CASSRRADTQYF,.,TRBV7-2,TRBJ2-3,.
TGTGCCAGCAGTGAAGCCCCCTTTTGGGGGCCCCAGCATTTT,CASSEAPFWGPQHF,.,TRBV2,TRBJ1-5,.
TGTGCCAGTTCCGGGTCCCTTACCCCTTACAATGAGCAGTTCTTC,CASSGSLTPYNEQFF,.,TRBV7-6,TRBJ2-1,.
TGTGCCAGCAGTCACCGACTAGCGGGGCACACCGGGGAGCTGTTTTTT,CASSHRLAGHTGELFF,TRBD2,TRBV28,TRBJ2-2,.
TGTGCCAGTAGTATCCCCCGCCAGGGGAAGGACACTGAAGCTTTCTTT,CASSIPRQGKDTEAFF,.,TRBV19,TRBJ1-1,.
TGTGCCAGCTCAACGCTCATGGGGGATGAGCAGTTCTTC,CASSTLMGDEQFF,.,TRBV18,TRBJ2-1,.
TGTGCCATCAGTGAGTCGAAGGGGGTCGGGAACACTGAAGCTTTCTTT,CAISESKGVGNTEAFF,.,TRBV10-3,TRBJ1-1,.
TGCGCCAGCAGCCTAGTGGCCAGGGACCAAGAGACCCAGTACTTC,CASSLVARDQETQYF,.,TRBV4-3,TRBJ2-5,.
TGTGCCAGCAACACCGGGACATTAAACACCGGGGAGCTGTTTTTT,CASNTGTLNTGELFF,.,TRBV7-2,TRBJ2-2,.
TGTGCCAGCAGCCATCCCGGGATTGAGAACACTGAAGCTTTCTTT,CASSHPGIENTEAFF,.,TRBV14,TRBJ1-1,.
TGTGCCAGCTCTTACCGGGACAGGGGGTCTGAGACCCAGTACTTC,CASSYRDRGSETQYF,TRBD1,TRBV11-2,TRBJ2-5,.
TGCGCCAGCAGCCAAGATTGGAGCCTAGCGGAGACAGATACGCAGTATTTT,CASSQDWSLAETDTQYF,TRBD2,TRBV4-3,TRBJ2-3,.